Below are 30 T cell receptor beta chains sequenced from a single sample in a study of control samples from healthy donors and cancer patients. Generated by immunoSEQ multiplex PCR, the TCRdb table keeps only in-frame clones and is missing some. The profile shows about 120,000 clones, roughly nine tenths of them singletons. The specimen sequenced was blood. The source of these receptors is a man in his fifties or sixties in good health.

CDR3 loop: CASSTVAGGRNEQFF. The CDR3 region has the DNA TGTGCCAGTAGTACGGTAGCGGGGGGCCGCAATGAGCAGTTCTTC. The V call is TRBV19, the J call TRBJ2-1, with 10 nucleotides matching TRBD2. The CDR3 is made up of 15 amino acids. Germline V lookup: CDR1 LNHDA, CDR2 SQIVND (reference sequence). J lost 6 bases, V lost 4 bases, and 6 bases had no gene match.

V is TRBV19 and J is TRBJ1-1; D remains ambiguous. V dropped 7 bases and J dropped 0 bases, with 3 bases sitting between them. In germline, CDR1 is LNHDA, CDR2 SQIVND (reference sequence). This CDR3 is 11 amino acids long. The CDR3 DNA sequence: TGTGCCAGTAAACTGAACACTGAAGCTTTCTTT. Translating gives CASKLNTEAFF. Using reference TRBV19 and TRBJ1-1 for the parts outside the CDR3, the full variable domain is DGGITQSPKYLFRKEGQNVTLSCEQNLNHDAMYWYRQDPGQGLRLIYYSQIVNDFQKGDIAEGYSVSREKKESFPLTVTSAQKNPTAFYLCASKLNTEAFFGQGTRLTVV.

The chain is built from TRBV4-1 and TRBJ1-2; D unclear. The CDR3 runs to 15 residues. The V end was cut by 2 bases, the J end by 2 bases, with 12 bases between. From germline, CDR1 is MGHRA and CDR2 YSYEKL. The CDR3 nucleotides are TGCGCCAGCAGCCAATTTGGGGTAGGGAACTATGGCTACACCTTC. The encoded protein is CASSQFGVGNYGYTF.

The chain recombines TRBV5-1 with TRBJ2-1; 7 nucleotides line up with TRBD2. CDR1 and CDR2 from the germline V gene are SGHRS and YFSETQ. The junction had 6 bases not matched to a gene; V was cut back by 2 bases and J by 7 bases. This CDR3 is built from 14 residues. The CDR3 sequence is CASSFGLVPNEQFF. The CDR3 nucleotides read TGCGCCAGCAGCTTCGGACTAGTTCCGAATGAGCAGTTCTTC.

The chain links TRBV7-2 to TRBJ1-5; D remains unclear. Germline values: CDR1 SGHTA, CDR2 FQGNSA. V lost 5 bases and J 2 bases, leaving 10 bases between the germline ends. The CDR3 has 14 residues. The CDR3 sequence is CASSTDPGNQPQHF. In DNA, the CDR3 is TGTGCCAGCAGCACCGACCCGGGCAATCAGCCCCAGCATTTT.

This clone was seen once. The chain joins TRBV27 to TRBJ2-3; D tentatively reads TRBD1 or TRBD2 (5 bases each). V was cut by 6 bases and J by 1 base, with 20 bases left in between. The CDR3 contains 17 residues. CDR1 MNHEY and CDR2 SMNVEV come from the germline V gene (reference sequence). The CDR3 DNA reads as TGTGCCAGCAGCATGGGACGTGGGGGTGTAGGCACAGATACGCAGTATTTT. Residues: CASSMGRGGVGTDTQYF.

The sample holds one count of this clone. The rearrangement links TRBV3-1 (or the pseudogene TRBV3-2) to TRBJ1-2, with 9 bases identical to TRBD1. Germline V gene lookup returns CDR1 LGHDT and CDR2 YNNKEL (reference sequence). The CDR3 contains 15 residues. With 0 bases clipped from V and 5 bases from J, the junction kept 4 bases outside the gene matches. The CDR3: CASSQDQGQGYGYTF. The DNA for the CDR3 is TGTGCCAGCAGCCAAGATCAGGGACAGGGTTATGGCTACACCTTC.

The chain couples TRBV5-5 to TRBJ1-1; D is ambiguous. Germline V gives CDR1 SGHKS, CDR2 YYEKEE (reference sequence). This CDR3 has 14 residues. The ends were cut back, 2 bases at V and 0 bases at J, with 8 bases in the middle. The CDR3 DNA is TGTGCCAGCAGCTTTCATAGCGTGAACACTGAAGCTTTCTTT. Protein sequence: CASSFHSVNTEAFF.

The CDR3 spells CASSQLTGDSGNTIYF. CDR3 DNA sequence: TGCGCCAGCAGCCAACTGACAGGCGACTCTGGAAACACCATATATTTT. The rearrangement links TRBV5-1 to TRBJ1-3, with D possibly TRBD1 on 6 matching bases. V was shortened by 4 bases and J by 0 bases, with 14 bases between the two germline ends. The CDR3 is made up of 16 amino acids. Germline CDR1 and CDR2: SGHRS and YFSETQ.

This rearrangement joins TRBV7-6 to TRBJ2-7; TRBD2 aligns across 8 bases. The CDR3 has 14 residues. Germline V gene data show CDR1 as SGHVS and CDR2 as FNYEAQ. The J segment lost 7 bases and the V segment lost 5 bases, leaving 10 bases of the junction unmatched. The CDR3 nucleotides are TGTGCCAGCAGCCCCCGGGAGGGGATAAGGGAGCAGTACTTC. The encoded protein is CASSPREGIREQYF.

The rearrangement uses TRBV2 and TRBJ1-1; 7 bases map to TRBD1. Germline V gene data show CDR1 as SNHLY and CDR2 as FYNNEI. The CDR3 spans 13 residues. V gave up 4 bases and J gave up 10 bases; unmatched junction bases: 9. Here the CDR3 reads CASSVGQGVGAFF. The CDR3, as DNA: TGTGCCAGCAGTGTGGGCCAGGGGGTGGGAGCTTTCTTT.

The V gene is TRBV4-3, the J gene TRBJ2-7, with 7 bases fitting TRBD1. Germline CDR1 LGHNA, CDR2 YSLEER. J lost 0 bases, V lost 3 bases, and 11 bases had no gene match. The CDR3 runs to 17 residues. The CDR3 protein is CASSQSAGGSSSYEQYF. DNA of the CDR3: TGCGCCAGCAGCCAGTCTGCAGGGGGTTCTAGCTCCTACGAGCAGTACTTC.

This clone was counted once. The rearrangement links TRBV15 to TRBJ1-5; tentatively, D is TRBD1 (6 bases). The germline V and J ends were trimmed by 7 bases and 4 bases, with 11 bases remaining between them. CDR3 length: 13 amino acids. CDR1 and CDR2 (germline): LNHNV, YYDKDF (reference sequence). The CDR3 coding sequence is TGTGCCACCACACCAACAGGGAATCAGCCCCAGCATTTT. Its translation: CATTPTGNQPQHF.

In DNA, the CDR3 is TGTGCCAGCAGCTTAGGGGACAGTCTGTCCTACACCTTC. Its protein product is CASSLGDSLSYTF. V usage is TRBV7-9 and J usage is TRBJ1-2; TRBD1 matches 7 bases. Germline V CDR1 and CDR2: SEHNR, FQNEAQ (reference sequence). This CDR3 contains 13 residues. After removal of 1 base from V and 10 bases from J, the junction contained 6 bases not matched to a gene. The variable domain in full, completed from reference TRBV7-9 and TRBJ1-2, reads DTGVSQNPRHKITKRGQNVTFRCDPISEHNRLYWYRQTLGQGPEFLTYFQNEAQLEKSRLLSDRFSAERPKGSFSTLEIQRTEQGDSAMYLCASSLGDSLSYTFGSGTRLTVV.

The chain employs TRBV6-5 and TRBJ2-2; D gene ambiguous. The V gene lost 3 bases and the J gene lost 1 base, with 6 bases spanning the gap. CDR1 is MNHEY and CDR2 is SVGAGI in the germline V gene. CDR3 length: 14 residues. The CDR3: CASSYRRNTGELFF. The CDR3 bases are TGTGCCAGCAGTTATAGGAGGAACACCGGGGAGCTGTTTTTT.

The chain links TRBV10-3 to TRBJ2-1, with 9 bases fitting TRBD1. The V segment lost 11 bases and the J segment 4 bases; nucleotides outside the gene matches: 12. Looked up from germline, CDR1 is ENHRY and CDR2 is SYGVKD. This CDR3 has 15 amino acids. CDR3 bases: TGTGCCGTTCGAACAGGGGGCGCCTTTTACAATGAGCAGTTCTTC. Its translation is CAVRTGGAFYNEQFF.

This sequence joins TRBV4-2 and TRBJ2-2, with 10 bases aligning to TRBD2. Trimming removed 1 base from V and 4 bases from J; junction bases left unmatched: 3. The germline V gene encodes CDR1 LGHNA and CDR2 YNFKEQ. The CDR3 spans 16 residues. The CDR3 DNA sequence: TGTGCCAGCAGCCAAGCGAGACTAGCGGGCACCGGGGAGCTGTTTTTT. It yields the protein CASSQARLAGTGELFF.

This clone was observed a few times. The rearrangement joins TRBV27 to TRBJ1-4; weak D call: TRBD1 (5 bases). The V and J ends lost 8 bases and 1 base respectively, with 14 bases between them. Germline CDR1 reads MNHEY; CDR2 reads SMNVEV (reference sequence). This CDR3 spans 15 amino acids. The CDR3 DNA is TGTGCCAGCGCTTCGTTGGGGGTAACTAATGAAAAACTGTTTTTT. This gives the protein CASASLGVTNEKLFF.

CDR3 sequence (DNA): TGTGCCAGCAGCCAAGATGGAGGGAGATATGGCTACACCTTC. This codes for CASSQDGGRYGYTF. J is TRBJ1-2 and V is TRBV4-2; D remains ambiguous. Germline V gene sequence: CDR1 LGHNA, CDR2 YNFKEQ. CDR3 length: 14 amino acids. Trimming stripped 0 bases from V and 5 bases from J, with 10 bases between.

This chain links TRBV4-3 with TRBJ2-2; possible D gene TRBD2, 7 bases. Trimming removed 0 bases from V and 4 bases from J, with 18 bases in between. This CDR3 has 18 residues. Germline assignment: CDR1 LGHNA and CDR2 YSLEER. DNA of the CDR3: TGCGCCAGCAGCCAAGACCCCGTGGGGGGGCCTTCCACCGGGGAGCTGTTTTTT. This codes for CASSQDPVGGPSTGELFF.

The chain recombines TRBV6-5 with TRBJ2-2; 10 bases are a match to TRBD1. The trim removed 7 bases at V and 3 bases at J, leaving 5 bases unmatched. The CDR3 has 15 residues. The germline CDR1 and CDR2 sequences are MNHEY and SVGAGI. The CDR3 loop is CASNPTGGYTGELFF. The CDR3 DNA reads as TGTGCCAGCAACCCGACAGGGGGCTACACCGGGGAGCTGTTTTTT.

The chain employs TRBV5-6 and TRBJ1-6, with 9 bases lining up with TRBD1. Germline V CDR1 and CDR2: SGHDT, YYEEEE. CDR3 size: 16 residues. The trim removed 0 bases at V and 8 bases at J, leaving 6 bases unmatched. In nucleotides, the CDR3 is TGTGCCAGCAGCTTGGCCCACAGGGGGCGCGATTCACCCCTCCACTTT. Translating gives CASSLAHRGRDSPLHF.

The CDR3 region is CASREGQYTDTQYF. DNA for the CDR3: TGTGCCAGTAGGGAGGGACAATACACAGATACGCAGTATTTT. The rearrangement joins TRBV19 to TRBJ2-3; D tentatively reads TRBD1 or TRBD2 (6 bases each). CDR3 length: 14 amino acids. Trimming shortened V by 6 bases and J by 2 bases, and 12 bases separated the two germline ends. Germline V gene lookup returns CDR1 LNHDA and CDR2 SQIVND (reference sequence).

The genes are TRBV20-1 and TRBJ2-7, with 9 bases lining up with TRBD2. The CDR3 extends over 15 amino acids. With 3 bases clipped from V and 0 bases from J, the junction kept 6 bases outside the gene matches. CDR1 DFQATT and CDR2 SNEGSKA come from the germline V gene (reference sequence). DNA of the CDR3: TGCAGTGCTAGTAATCCGACTAGCGGCTCCTACGAGCAGTACTTC. Its protein product is CSASNPTSGSYEQYF.

J is TRBJ2-5 and V is TRBV6-5; TRBD2 aligns across 11 bases. Looked up from germline, CDR1 is MNHEY and CDR2 is SVGAGI. Germline trimming cut 4 bases from V and 1 base from J; bases unmatched to any gene: 5. The CDR3 is 16 amino acids. CDR3 bases: TGTGCCAGCAGTTCAGCTAGCGGGGGGACCCAAGAGACCCAGTACTTC. It specifies CASSSASGGTQETQYF.

A remark on this clone: Other DNA sequences in this specimen translate into the identical CDR3. The chain joins TRBV15 to TRBJ2-7, with 7 positions matching TRBD1. Germline V gene data show CDR1 as LNHNV and CDR2 as YYDKDF (reference sequence). This CDR3 has 17 residues. The trim removed 6 bases at V and 0 bases at J, leaving 14 bases unmatched. The CDR3 sequence: CATSGDGGRGSSYEQYF. Here the CDR3 DNA reads TGTGCCACCAGTGGAGACGGAGGCAGGGGGAGCTCCTACGAGCAGTACTTC.

The gene calls are TRBV5-1 and TRBJ2-5, with 8 bases fitting TRBD2. Germline lookup yields CDR1 SGHRS and CDR2 YFSETQ. The V gene end was trimmed by 0 bases and the J gene end by 10 bases; junction bases not matched to a gene: 11. The CDR3 consists of 15 residues. CDR3 nucleotides: TGCGCCAGCAGCTTGGACTCCCTCAGCGGGGGTTTCCAGTACTTC. Translating gives CASSLDSLSGGFQYF.

The rearrangement links TRBV11-2 to TRBJ2-2, with D possibly called TRBD1 or TRBD2 (5 bases each). V dropped 7 bases and J dropped 6 bases, with 18 bases sitting between them. There are 15 residues in the CDR3. Germline CDR1 is SGHAT and CDR2 is FQNNGV. The CDR3 nucleotides are TGTGCCAGCATCCGAGACGGGGCGGCCCCCGGGGAGCTGTTTTTT. Translating it yields CASIRDGAAPGELFF. Looking up the rest from reference TRBV11-2 and TRBJ2-2 gives the full variable domain: EAGVAQSPRYKIIEKRQSVAFWCNPISGHATLYWYQQILGQGPKLLIQFQNNGVVDDSQLPKDRFSAERLKGVDSTLKIQPAKLEDSAVYLCASIRDGAAPGELFFGEGSRLTVL.

The chain is built from TRBV18 and TRBJ1-3; D perhaps matches TRBD1 (5 bases). The V and J ends lost 5 bases and 0 bases respectively, with 14 bases between them. The germline V gene encodes CDR1 KGHSH and CDR2 LQKENI. This CDR3 contains 16 residues. CDR3 sequence (DNA): TGTGCCAGCTCAGCGGGACTTACCGACTCTGGAAACACCATATATTTT. Protein: CASSAGLTDSGNTIYF.

This chain connects TRBV2 to TRBJ1-6; 8 bases align to TRBD1. Germline CDR1 SNHLY, CDR2 FYNNEI. The CDR3 has 14 residues. The V gene end was trimmed by 4 bases and the J gene end by 8 bases; junction bases not matched to a gene: 4. CDR3 region: CASSGQGSDSPLHF. CDR3 nucleotide sequence: TGTGCCAGCAGTGGACAGGGGTCGGATTCACCCCTCCACTTT.